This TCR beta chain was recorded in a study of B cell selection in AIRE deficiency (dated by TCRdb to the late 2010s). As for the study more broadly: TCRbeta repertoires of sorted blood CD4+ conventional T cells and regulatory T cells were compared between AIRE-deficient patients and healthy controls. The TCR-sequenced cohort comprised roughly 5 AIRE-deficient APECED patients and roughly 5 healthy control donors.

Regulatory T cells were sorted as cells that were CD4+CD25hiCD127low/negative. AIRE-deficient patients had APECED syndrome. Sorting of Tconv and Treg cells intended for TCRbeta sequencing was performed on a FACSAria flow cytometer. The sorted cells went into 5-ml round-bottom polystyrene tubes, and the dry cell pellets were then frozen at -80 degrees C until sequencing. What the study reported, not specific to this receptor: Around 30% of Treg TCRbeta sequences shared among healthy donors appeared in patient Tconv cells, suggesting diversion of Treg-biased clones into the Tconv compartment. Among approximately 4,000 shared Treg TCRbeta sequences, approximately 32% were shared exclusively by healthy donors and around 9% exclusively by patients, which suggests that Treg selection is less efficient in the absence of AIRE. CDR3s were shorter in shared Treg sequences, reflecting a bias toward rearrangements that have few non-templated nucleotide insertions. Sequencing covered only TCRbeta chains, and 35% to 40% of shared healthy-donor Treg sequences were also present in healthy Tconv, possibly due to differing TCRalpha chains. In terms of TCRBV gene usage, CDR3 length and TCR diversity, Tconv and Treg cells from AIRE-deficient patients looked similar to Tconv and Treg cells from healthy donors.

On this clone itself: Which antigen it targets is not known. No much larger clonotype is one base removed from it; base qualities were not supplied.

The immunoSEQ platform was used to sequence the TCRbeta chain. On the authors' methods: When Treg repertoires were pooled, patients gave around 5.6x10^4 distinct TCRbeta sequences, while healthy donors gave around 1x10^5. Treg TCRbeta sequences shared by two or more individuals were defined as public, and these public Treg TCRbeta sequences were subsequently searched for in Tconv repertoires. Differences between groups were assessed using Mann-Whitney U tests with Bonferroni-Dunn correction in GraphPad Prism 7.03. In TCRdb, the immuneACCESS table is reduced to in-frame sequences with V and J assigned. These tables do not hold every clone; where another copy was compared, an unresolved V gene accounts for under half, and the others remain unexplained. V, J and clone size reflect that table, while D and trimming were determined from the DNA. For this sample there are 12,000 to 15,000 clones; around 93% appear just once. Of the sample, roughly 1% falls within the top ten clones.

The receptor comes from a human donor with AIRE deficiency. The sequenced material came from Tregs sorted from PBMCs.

The CDR3 has the sequence CATSRGKWETQYF. In nucleotides, the sequence is TGTGCCACCAGCAGGGGCAAATGGGAGACCCAGTACTTC. The chain links TRBV15 with TRBJ2-5; the D gene remains uncertain. The germline V gene (reference sequence) supplies CDR1 LNHNV and CDR2 YYDKDF. Counted from cysteine to phenylalanine, this CDR3 has 13 amino acids. Kept here is only the CDR3 DNA, which spans 39 bases and is read in frame from base 1. V is cut by 3 bases and J by 5 bases, and the space between the germline ends is 10 bases.